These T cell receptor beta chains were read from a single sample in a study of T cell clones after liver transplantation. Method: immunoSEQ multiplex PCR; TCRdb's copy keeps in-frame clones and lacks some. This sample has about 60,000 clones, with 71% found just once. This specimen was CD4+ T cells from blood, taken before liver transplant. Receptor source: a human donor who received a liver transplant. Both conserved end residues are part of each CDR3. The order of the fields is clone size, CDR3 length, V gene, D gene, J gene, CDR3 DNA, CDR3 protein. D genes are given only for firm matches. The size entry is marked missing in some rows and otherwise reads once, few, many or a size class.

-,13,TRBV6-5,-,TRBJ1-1,TGTGCCAGCAGTTATAGGAGTTACACTGAAGCTTTCTTT,CASSYRSYTEAFF
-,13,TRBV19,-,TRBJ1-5,TGTGCCAGTAACCCCGGTAGGGGTCAGCCCCAGCATTTT,CASNPGRGQPQHF
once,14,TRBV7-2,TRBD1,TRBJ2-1,TGTGCCAGCAGCTTAGTCGCAGGGGGCCGTGAGCAGTTCTTC,CASSLVAGGREQFF
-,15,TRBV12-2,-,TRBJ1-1,TGTGCAAGTCGCTCTACCTTGGGGAGAAACACTGAAGCTTTCTTT,CASRSTLGRNTEAFF
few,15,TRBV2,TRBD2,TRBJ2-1,TGTGCCAGCACCCTCCGGCTAGCGGGGGGACATGAGCAGTTCTTC,CASTLRLAGGHEQFF
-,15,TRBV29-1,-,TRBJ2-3,TGCAGCGCCGAAATCCGGCTAGCGACCCCAGATACGCAGTATTTT,CSAEIRLATPDTQYF
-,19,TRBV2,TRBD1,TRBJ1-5,TGTGCCAGCAGTCGATCCGGGACAGGGGAATCGCTTGGCGGTCAGCCCCAGCATTTT,CASSRSGTGESLGGQPQHF
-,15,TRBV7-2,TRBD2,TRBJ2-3,TGTGCCAGCAGCCCGCGGGGGTTCCGCACAGATACGCAGTATTTT,CASSPRGFRTDTQYF
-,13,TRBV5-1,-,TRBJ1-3,TGCGCCAGCAGCACCGACAGCGGAAACACCATATATTTT,CASSTDSGNTIYF
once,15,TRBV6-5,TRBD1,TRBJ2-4,TGTGCCAGCAGTTCAGGGGGCTGGGCCAAAAACATTCAGTACTTC,CASSSGGWAKNIQYF
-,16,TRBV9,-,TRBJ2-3,TGTGCCAGCAGCGCCACTAGAGCCACCCACACAGATACGCAGTATTTT,CASSATRATHTDTQYF
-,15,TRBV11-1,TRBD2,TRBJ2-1,TGTGCCAGCAGCTCTACTAGCGGGGGGAGAGATGAGCAGTTCTTC,CASSSTSGGRDEQFF
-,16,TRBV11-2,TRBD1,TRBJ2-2,TGTGCCAGCAGCTTTACAGGGGAGCCTGGCACCGGGGAGCTGTTTTTT,CASSFTGEPGTGELFF
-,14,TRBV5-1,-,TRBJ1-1,TGCGCCAGCAGCGCTGGGTCCGCTAGCGCTGAAGCTTTCTTT,CASSAGSASAEAFF
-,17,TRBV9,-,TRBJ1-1,TGTGCCAGCAGCGTAGGGAGGGGTGGGGGTTTTACTACTGAAGCTTTCTTT,CASSVGRGGGFTTEAFF
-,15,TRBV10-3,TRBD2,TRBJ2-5,TGTGCCATCAGCTCCCCTAGCGGGGGGTCGGAAGGACAGTACTTC,CAISSPSGGSEGQYF
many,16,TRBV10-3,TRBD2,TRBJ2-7,TGTGCCATCACCACGGCGCCTAGCGGGGGCTCCTACGAGCAGTACTTC,CAITTAPSGGSYEQYF
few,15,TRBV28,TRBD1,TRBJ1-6,TGTGCCAGCAGTTTCCGGACAGGGGGCAATTCACCCCTCCACTTT,CASSFRTGGNSPLHF
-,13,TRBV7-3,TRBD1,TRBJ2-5,TGTGCCAGCAGCGGGGGGACAGGGGAGACCCAGTACTTC,CASSGGTGETQYF
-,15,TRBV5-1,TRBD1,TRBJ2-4,TGCGCCAGCAGCTTGGACAGGGGGCAGGTGAACATTCAGTACTTC,CASSLDRGQVNIQYF
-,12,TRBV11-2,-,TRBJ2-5,TGTGCCAGCAGCTTCTACCAAGAGACCCAGTACTTC,CASSFYQETQYF
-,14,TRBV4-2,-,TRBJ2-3,TGTGCCAGCAGCCAAGCCGGGATGGCAGATACGCAGTATTTT,CASSQAGMADTQYF
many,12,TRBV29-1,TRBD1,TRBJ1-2,TGCAGCGCTACAGGGGGCACCTATGGCTACACCTTC,CSATGGTYGYTF
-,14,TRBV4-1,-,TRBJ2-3,TGCGCCAGCAGCCGCCTTACAGGGACAAATACGCAGTATTTT,CASSRLTGTNTQYF
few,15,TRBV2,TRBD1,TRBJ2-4,TGTGCCAGCAGTGAAGAACAGGGGTTTGGGAACATTCAGTACTTC,CASSEEQGFGNIQYF
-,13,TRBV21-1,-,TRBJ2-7,TGTGCCAGCACCTTGGACAGCCGGAACGAGCAGTACTTC,CASTLDSRNEQYF
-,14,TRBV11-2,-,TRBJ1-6,TGTGCCAGCAGCTCAGGAGGGTCCAATTCACCCCTCCACTTT,CASSSGGSNSPLHF
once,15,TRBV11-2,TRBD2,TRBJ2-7,TGTGCCAGCAGCTCCGGACTAGCGATTCCCGTGGCGCAGTACTTC,CASSSGLAIPVAQYF
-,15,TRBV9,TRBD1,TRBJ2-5,TGTGCCAGCAGCGCCGGACAGGGGCTACAAGAGACCCAGTACTTC,CASSAGQGLQETQYF
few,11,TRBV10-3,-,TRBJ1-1,TGTGCCATCGGTGGCGGCACTGAAGCTTTCTTT,CAIGGGTEAFF
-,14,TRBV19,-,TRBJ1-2,TGTGCCAGTCTTCGCCTTAAACAGGGCTATGGCTACACCTTC,CASLRLKQGYGYTF